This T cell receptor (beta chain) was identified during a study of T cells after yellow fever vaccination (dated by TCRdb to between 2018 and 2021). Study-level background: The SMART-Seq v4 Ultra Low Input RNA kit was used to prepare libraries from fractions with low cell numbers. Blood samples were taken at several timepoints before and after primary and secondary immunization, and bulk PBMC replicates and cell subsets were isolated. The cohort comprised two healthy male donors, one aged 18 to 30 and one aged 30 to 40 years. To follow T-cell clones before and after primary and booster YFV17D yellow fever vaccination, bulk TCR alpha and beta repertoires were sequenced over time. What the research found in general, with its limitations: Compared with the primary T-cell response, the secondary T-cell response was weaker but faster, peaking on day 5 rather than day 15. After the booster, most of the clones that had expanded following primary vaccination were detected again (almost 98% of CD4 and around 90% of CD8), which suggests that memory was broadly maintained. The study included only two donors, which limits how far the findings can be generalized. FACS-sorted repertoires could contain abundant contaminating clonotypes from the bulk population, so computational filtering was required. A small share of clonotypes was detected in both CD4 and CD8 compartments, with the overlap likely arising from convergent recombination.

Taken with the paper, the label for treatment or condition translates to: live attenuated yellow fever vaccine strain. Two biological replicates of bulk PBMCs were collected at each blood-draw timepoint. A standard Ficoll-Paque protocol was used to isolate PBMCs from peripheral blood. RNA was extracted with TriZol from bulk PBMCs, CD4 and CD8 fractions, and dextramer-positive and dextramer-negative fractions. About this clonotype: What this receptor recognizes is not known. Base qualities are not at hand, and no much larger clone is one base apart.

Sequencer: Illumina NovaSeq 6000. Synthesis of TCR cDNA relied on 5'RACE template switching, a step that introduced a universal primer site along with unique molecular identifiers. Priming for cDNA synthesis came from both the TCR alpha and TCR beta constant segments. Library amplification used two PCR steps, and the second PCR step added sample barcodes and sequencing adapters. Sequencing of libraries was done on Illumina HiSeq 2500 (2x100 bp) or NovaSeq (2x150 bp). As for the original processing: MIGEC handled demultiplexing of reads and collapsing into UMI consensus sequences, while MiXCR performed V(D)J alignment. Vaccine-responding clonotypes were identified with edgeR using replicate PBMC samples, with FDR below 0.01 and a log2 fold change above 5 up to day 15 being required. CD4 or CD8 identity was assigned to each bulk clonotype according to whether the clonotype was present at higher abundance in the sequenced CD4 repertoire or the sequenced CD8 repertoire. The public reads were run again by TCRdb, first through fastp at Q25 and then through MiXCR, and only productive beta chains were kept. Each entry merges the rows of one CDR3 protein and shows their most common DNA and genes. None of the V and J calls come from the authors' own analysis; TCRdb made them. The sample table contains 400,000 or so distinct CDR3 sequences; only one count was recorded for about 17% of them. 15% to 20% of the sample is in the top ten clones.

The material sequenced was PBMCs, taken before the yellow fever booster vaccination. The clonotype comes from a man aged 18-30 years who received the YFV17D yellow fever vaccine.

The CDR3 amino acid sequence is: CASSPRGRPMPYEQYF. Read as DNA, the sequence is TGCGCCAGCAGCCCCCGGGGGAGGCCGATGCCCTACGAGCAGTACTTC. The V and J segments used are TRBV5-1 and TRBJ2-7; the best D guess is TRBD2, with 6 bases matching. Per the germline V gene, SGHRS is the CDR1 and YFSETQ is the CDR2. V gives up 4 bases and J gives up 2 bases, and the segment between their germline ends measures 19 bases. CDR3 length: 16 amino acids, cysteine to phenylalanine. The only DNA kept is the CDR3, 48 bases in frame from the first base. The variable domain in full, with residues beyond the CDR3 obtained from the reference TRBV5-1 and TRBJ2-7 genes, is KAGVTQTPRYLIKTRGQQVTLSCSPISGHRSVSWYQQTPGQGLQFLFEYFSETQRNKGNFPGRFSGRQFSNSRSEMNVSTLELGDSALYLCASSPRGRPMPYEQYFGPGTRLTVT.